These T cell receptor beta chains were read from a single sample in a study of radiation and T cells in renal cell carcinoma. Profiled with immunoSEQ multiplex PCR; TCRdb holds only in-frame clones, not every one. The profile shows around 20,000 clones, 47% of them singletons. The sample was tumor tissue, taken from a patient whose treatment included radiotherapy and nephrectomy. All receptors come from a woman in her forties or fifties with renal cell carcinoma. CDR3s include the opening cysteine and the closing phenylalanine or tryptophan. A D gene is named only where the DNA matches it firmly. Size is stated for part of the rows, as once, few or many counts, or as a class when the clone is expanded.

v_gene,d_gene,abundance,j_gene,CDR3aa,CDR3nt
TRBV5-1,TRBD1,NA,TRBJ2-7,CASNNPAQGARNEQYF,TGCGCCAGCAACAATCCGGCACAGGGGGCTCGAAACGAGCAGTACTTC
TRBV5-5,TRBD1,NA,TRBJ2-2,CASSSNYRGKVAGELFF,TGTGCCAGCAGCTCCAATTACAGGGGGAAAGTTGCCGGGGAGCTGTTTTTT
TRBV5-6,NA,NA,TRBJ1-4,CASSFRTDSNEKLFF,TGTGCCAGCAGCTTTAGGACAGACTCGAATGAAAAACTGTTTTTT
TRBV25-1,TRBD2,NA,TRBJ2-7,CASSESSGGRFEQYF,TGTGCCAGCAGTGAATCTAGCGGGGGCCGTTTCGAGCAGTACTTC
TRBV4-1,NA,many,TRBJ2-7,CASSQDKTGRF,TGCGCCAGCAGCCAAGACAAAACAGGGCGCTTC
TRBV4-3,NA,NA,TRBJ2-7,CASSQDPRDHTYEQYF,TGCGCCAGCAGCCAAGACCCCCGGGACCATACCTACGAGCAGTACTTC
TRBV11-2,NA,NA,TRBJ2-5,CASSLGAAETQYF,TGTGCCAGCAGCTTGGGCGCCGCGGAGACCCAGTACTTC
TRBV7-9,NA,few,TRBJ1-6,CASATEYNSPLHF,TGTGCCAGTGCGACAGAATATAATTCACCCCTCCACTTT
TRBV9,NA,NA,TRBJ2-2,CASSPLTYPTGELFF,TGTGCCAGCAGCCCGCTAACTTATCCCACCGGGGAGCTGTTTTTT
TRBV19,TRBD1,NA,TRBJ1-1,CASTPGQGGTEAFF,TGTGCCAGTACCCCCGGACAGGGAGGGACTGAAGCTTTCTTT
TRBV30,NA,few,TRBJ1-2,CACRDIYGYTF,TGTGCCTGCCGGGACATCTATGGCTACACCTTC
TRBV30,TRBD2,once,TRBJ2-1,CAWSVTRFVRTSGYNEQFF,TGTGCCTGGAGTGTAACCCGGTTTGTCAGAACTAGCGGTTACAATGAGCAGTTCTTC
TRBV7-8,NA,many,TRBJ2-5,CASSLAGIEETQYF,TGTGCCAGCAGCTTAGCAGGGATCGAAGAGACCCAGTACTTC
TRBV6-5,TRBD1,few,TRBJ2-5,CASRKDRGLWETQYF,TGTGCCAGCAGAAAAGACAGGGGATTGTGGGAGACCCAGTACTTC
TRBV10-3,TRBD1,NA,TRBJ1-6,CAIRRAGGNSPLHF,TGTGCCATCAGGCGGGCAGGGGGTAATTCACCCCTCCACTTT
TRBV18,TRBD1,few,TRBJ1-4,CASSPRQGTNEKLFF,TGTGCCAGCTCACCACGACAGGGAACTAATGAAAAACTGTTTTTT
TRBV7-2,NA,many,TRBJ1-3,CASSLYSGAGSGNTIYF,TGTGCCAGCAGCCTATATTCCGGGGCCGGCTCTGGAAACACCATATATTTT
TRBV2,TRBD1,few,TRBJ2-1,CASRDRSYNEQFF,TGTGCCAGCAGGGACAGGTCCTACAATGAGCAGTTCTTC
TRBV19,TRBD1,NA,TRBJ1-5,CASRVQGAGNQPQHF,TGTGCCAGTAGAGTACAGGGGGCGGGCAATCAGCCCCAGCATTTT
TRBV9,NA,NA,TRBJ2-6,CASSVPWQGRTLSGANVLTF,TGTGCCAGCAGCGTTCCTTGGCAGGGGCGGACTTTGTCTGGGGCCAACGTCCTGACTTTC
TRBV2,NA,few,TRBJ1-5,CASTQGRDQPQHF,TGTGCCAGCACCCAAGGGAGGGACCAGCCCCAGCATTTT
TRBV5-8,NA,many,TRBJ1-4,CARPGSGKLFF,TGTGCCAGGCCAGGGTCGGGAAAACTGTTTTTT
TRBV9,TRBD2,medium-sized,TRBJ2-5,CASSKAGLAGEETQYF,TGTGCCAGCAGCAAGGCGGGACTAGCGGGCGAAGAGACCCAGTACTTC
TRBV27,NA,NA,TRBJ1-4,CASGPLETPNEKLFF,TGTGCCAGCGGACCCCTCGAGACGCCTAATGAAAAACTGTTTTTT
TRBV15,NA,many,TRBJ1-2,CATSRDRGTNYGYTF,TGTGCCACCAGCAGAGATCGAGGAACCAACTATGGCTACACCTTC
TRBV5-1,TRBD1,NA,TRBJ1-1,CASSWDRAPEAFF,TGCGCCAGCAGCTGGGACAGGGCTCCTGAAGCTTTCTTT
TRBV11-3,NA,few,TRBJ2-1,CASSLGGEQFF,TGTGCCAGCAGCTTAGGAGGTGAGCAGTTCTTC
TRBV5-1,TRBD1,few,TRBJ2-7,CASSFGTGGSYEQYF,TGCGCCAGCAGCTTTGGGACAGGAGGGTCCTACGAGCAGTACTTC
TRBV5-1,TRBD1,few,TRBJ1-2,CASSRQGANYGYTF,TGCGCCAGCAGCCGACAGGGGGCGAACTATGGCTACACCTTC
TRBV6-5,NA,NA,TRBJ1-5,CASSYDSSNQPQHF,TGTGCCAGCAGTTACGACAGCTCAAATCAGCCCCAGCATTTT
TRBV15,TRBD1,NA,TRBJ2-1,CATSPTGGGQGFDEQFF,TGTGCCACCAGCCCTACCGGGGGAGGACAGGGGTTTGATGAGCAGTTCTTC
TRBV30,TRBD1,few,TRBJ1-1,CAWSVGTGKTEAFF,TGTGCCTGGAGTGTCGGGACAGGGAAGACTGAAGCTTTCTTT
TRBV7-9,NA,many,TRBJ2-6,CASRNSGANVLTF,TGTGCCAGCCGGAACTCTGGGGCCAACGTCCTGACTTTC
TRBV7-9,NA,NA,TRBJ1-1,CASSLGGAEAFF,TGTGCCAGCAGCTTAGGTGGGGCTGAAGCTTTCTTT
TRBV5-1,TRBD2,NA,TRBJ2-3,CASSFLPSGGLGDTQYF,TGCGCCAGCAGCTTTCTGCCTAGCGGGGGGCTCGGAGATACGCAGTATTTT
TRBV5-6,NA,NA,TRBJ2-2,CASSKRGIGSTGELFF,TGTGCCAGCAGCAAGAGGGGGATAGGGAGCACCGGGGAGCTGTTTTTT
TRBV19,NA,NA,TRBJ2-7,CASSIPGSGEQYF,TGTGCCAGTAGTATACCGGGTTCAGGCGAGCAGTACTTC
TRBV19,TRBD1,few,TRBJ1-6,CASRSGTEHNSPLHF,TGTGCCAGTAGATCCGGGACAGAGCATAATTCACCCCTCCACTTT
TRBV10-3,NA,NA,TRBJ2-2,CAISESVGELFF,TGTGCCATCAGTGAGTCGGTGGGGGAGCTGTTTTTT
TRBV5-4,TRBD1,NA,TRBJ2-2,CASTSFETGGSGELFF,TGTGCCAGCACCTCCTTCGAGACAGGGGGTTCCGGGGAGCTGTTTTTT
TRBV7-2,NA,NA,TRBJ1-1,CASNPFGGVNTEAFF,TGTGCCAGCAACCCCTTCGGGGGGGTAAACACTGAAGCTTTCTTT
TRBV5-1,NA,medium-sized,TRBJ2-3,CASSFRERAGGTDTQYF,TGCGCCAGCAGCTTTAGGGAACGGGCGGGTGGCACAGATACGCAGTATTTT
TRBV30,NA,NA,TRBJ1-4,CACHNTGRGRTNEKLFF,TGTGCCTGCCACAACACCGGTAGGGGACGGACTAATGAAAAACTGTTTTTT
TRBV6-6,TRBD1,NA,TRBJ1-6,CASSYGQGNSPLHF,TGTGCCAGCAGTTACGGACAGGGTAATTCACCCCTCCACTTT
TRBV7-9,NA,NA,TRBJ1-5,CASSFLGQPQHF,TGTGCCAGCAGCTTTCTAGGACAGCCCCAGCATTTT
TRBV7-2,NA,NA,TRBJ1-2,CASSQRGANYGYTF,TGTGCCAGCAGCCAGCGGGGTGCGAACTATGGCTACACCTTC
TRBV7-2,NA,once,TRBJ1-2,CASSLVSGGGYTF,TGTGCCAGCAGCTTAGTTTCTGGGGGAGGCTACACCTTC
TRBV4-3,TRBD2,few,TRBJ2-1,CASSQDSSGYNEQFF,TGCGCCAGCAGCCAAGATTCTAGCGGGTACAATGAGCAGTTCTTC
TRBV6-1,TRBD1,NA,TRBJ1-1,CASRDRGWSTEAFF,TGTGCCAGCAGAGACAGGGGCTGGAGCACTGAAGCTTTCTTT
TRBV7-9,NA,many,TRBJ1-1,CASSFLEQGTEAFF,TGTGCCAGCAGCTTCCTGGAACAGGGCACTGAAGCTTTCTTT